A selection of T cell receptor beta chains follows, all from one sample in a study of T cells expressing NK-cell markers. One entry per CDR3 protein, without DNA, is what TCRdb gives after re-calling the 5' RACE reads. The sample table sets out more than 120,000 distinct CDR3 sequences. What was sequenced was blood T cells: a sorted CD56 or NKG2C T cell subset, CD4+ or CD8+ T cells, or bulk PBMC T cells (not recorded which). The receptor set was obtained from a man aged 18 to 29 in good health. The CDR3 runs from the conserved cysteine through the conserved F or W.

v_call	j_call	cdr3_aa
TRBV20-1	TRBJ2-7	CSAKISTSGTREQYF
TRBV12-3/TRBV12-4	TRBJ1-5	CASSRKDHGQPQHF
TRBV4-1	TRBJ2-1	CASSPQGLAGGQSYNEQFF
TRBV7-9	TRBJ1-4	CASSSGTGDEKLFF
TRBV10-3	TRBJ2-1	CAISEESGPLKNEQFF
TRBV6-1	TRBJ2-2	CASSEEWGGSTGELFF
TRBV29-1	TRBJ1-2	CSVKQNYGYTF
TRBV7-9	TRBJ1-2	CASSLGSDSFKTF
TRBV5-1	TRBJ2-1	CASSSLPGQGYGGPNNEQFF
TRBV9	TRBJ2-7	CASTPGSRTYEQYF
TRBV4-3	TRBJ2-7	CASSHEASLSYEQYF
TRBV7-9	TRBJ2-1	CASSPVLVNEQFF
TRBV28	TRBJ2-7	CASRPLGSYEQYF
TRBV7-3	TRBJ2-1	CASAPTSYNEQFF
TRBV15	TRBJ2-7	CATSRVETGGLHEQYF